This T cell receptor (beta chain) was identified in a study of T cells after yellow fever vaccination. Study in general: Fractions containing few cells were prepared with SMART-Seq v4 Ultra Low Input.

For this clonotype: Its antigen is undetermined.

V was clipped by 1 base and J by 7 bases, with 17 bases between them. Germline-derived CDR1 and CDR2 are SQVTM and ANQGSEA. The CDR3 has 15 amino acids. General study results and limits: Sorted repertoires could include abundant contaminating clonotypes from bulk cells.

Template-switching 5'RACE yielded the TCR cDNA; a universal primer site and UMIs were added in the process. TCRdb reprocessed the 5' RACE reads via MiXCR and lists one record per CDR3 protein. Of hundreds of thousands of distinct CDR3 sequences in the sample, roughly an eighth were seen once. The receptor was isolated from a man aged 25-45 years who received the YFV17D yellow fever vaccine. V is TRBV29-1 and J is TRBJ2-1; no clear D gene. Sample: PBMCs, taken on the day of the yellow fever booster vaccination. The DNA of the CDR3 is TGCAGCGTTGAAGGTTCCAGCAGTTCTTGGAATGAGCAGTTCTTC. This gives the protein CSVEGSSSSWNEQFF.